Each of the 18 T cell receptor beta chains below was sequenced from the same sample in a study of blood T cell repertoires in COVID-19. Generated by immunoSEQ multiplex PCR, the TCRdb table keeps only in-frame clones and is missing some. This sample has under 500,000 clones; around 89% occur once, and the top ten carry roughly 4%. Specimen: peripheral blood. The receptors originated from a woman aged 25 to 39 with acute or convalescent COVID-19.

The chain uses TRBV10-3 and TRBJ2-2; TRBD2 matches at 11 bases. The germline V gene encodes CDR1 ENHRY and CDR2 SYGVKD. CDR3 length: 18 amino acids. The V segment lost 3 bases and the J segment 3 bases; nucleotides outside the gene matches: 9. CDR3 sequence reads: CAISDSLAGGPYTGELFF. The CDR3 DNA is TGTGCCATCAGTGATTCGCTAGCGGGGGGCCCGTACACCGGGGAGCTGTTTTTT.

The chain joins TRBV6-5 to TRBJ2-3; the D is unclear. The CDR3 has 13 residues. Germline CDR1 reads MNHEY; CDR2 reads SVGAGI. Trimming took off 9 bases at V and 1 base at J, with 11 bases between the two ends. CDR3 in amino acids: CASLRSGTDTQYF. The CDR3 coding sequence is TGTGCCAGTCTTCGGTCGGGCACAGATACGCAGTATTTT.

In its sample, this clone was seen once. V is TRBV5-1 and J is TRBJ2-5, with D possibly matching TRBD2 (5 bases). The V end was cut by 0 bases, the J end by 4 bases, with 16 bases between. The CDR3 length is 16 residues. The germline V gene encodes CDR1 SGHRS and CDR2 YFSETQ. Here the CDR3 reads CASSLDPTRMRETQYF. CDR3 nucleotide sequence: TGCGCCAGCAGCTTGGATCCTACTAGGATGCGAGAGACCCAGTACTTC.

The genes are TRBV28 and TRBJ1-4; 8 nucleotides align to TRBD1. Trimming at V came to 5 bases and at J to 8 bases, leaving 7 bases not matched to a gene. The CDR3 runs 14 residues. Germline loops: CDR1 MDHEN, CDR2 SYDVKM. DNA for the CDR3: TGTGCCAGCAGTGCGACAGGGGTAGGAGAAAAACTGTTTTTT. Translating gives CASSATGVGEKLFF.

This chain joins TRBV12-2 and TRBJ2-5; the table gives TRBD1 as D, unverified against the DNA. TRBV12-2 is deemed a pseudogene. The CDR3 contains 13 residues. CDR3 sequence (DNA): TGTGCAAGTCGCCAGGAATTTAGACGGACCCAGTACTTC. This codes for CASRQEFRRTQYF.

The chain is built from TRBV11-2 and TRBJ2-2; 7 nucleotides agree with TRBD2. The V and J ends lost 2 bases and 6 bases, in that order; junction bases with no gene match: 6. Germline CDR1 reads SGHAT; CDR2 reads FQNNGV. The CDR3 sequence is 15 residues long. The CDR3 DNA sequence: TGTGCCAGCAGCTTAAACCAGCGGGGAGCCGGGGAGCTGTTTTTT. Translation: CASSLNQRGAGELFF.

The gene calls are TRBV7-9 and TRBJ1-2; no clear D. With 5 bases removed from V and 6 bases from J, the gap between germline ends came to 10 bases. The CDR3 extends over 12 amino acids. Germline V gene lookup returns CDR1 SEHNR and CDR2 FQNEAQ (reference sequence). The CDR3 bases are TGTGCCAGCAGCCTTGGACTGAATGGCTACACCTTC. The encoded protein is CASSLGLNGYTF.

This clone came up a few times. The chain employs TRBV19 and TRBJ2-7, with a tentative D call TRBD1 (7 bases). Germline V gives CDR1 LNHDA, CDR2 SQIVND (reference sequence). Trimming took off 5 bases at V and 4 bases at J, with 9 bases between the two ends. This CDR3 is 12 amino acids long. The CDR3 here is CASSPGGYEQYF. The CDR3 DNA is TGTGCCAGTAGTCCAGGGGGGTACGAGCAGTACTTC.

The V call is TRBV19, the J call TRBJ2-1; D is possibly TRBD2 (5 bases). The CDR3 covers 15 residues. Germline V gene lookup returns CDR1 LNHDA and CDR2 SQIVND (reference sequence). The germline V and J ends were trimmed by 6 bases and 0 bases, with 12 bases remaining between them. The CDR3 DNA reads TGTGCCAGTAGCCTAACCGGGAACTCCTACAATGAGCAGTTCTTC. The encoded protein is CASSLTGNSYNEQFF.

The genes are TRBV6-1 and TRBJ2-5; unclear D gene. The germline V gene has CDR1 MNHNS and CDR2 SASEGT. CDR3 length: 14 residues. V was pared by 5 bases and J by 1 base, with 11 bases between. The CDR3 nucleotides read TGTGCCAGCAGTAGCTCTAGTACCCAAGAGACCCAGTACTTC. It is translated as CASSSSSTQETQYF.

The chain carries TRBV28 and TRBJ2-7; weak D call: TRBD2 (6 bases). Germline V lookup: CDR1 MDHEN, CDR2 SYDVKM. Trimming stripped 6 bases from V and 3 bases from J, with 12 bases between. The CDR3 has 13 residues. The DNA for the CDR3 is TGTGCCAGCAGAGGAGGGGTAATCTACGAGCAGTACTTC. Its protein is CASRGGVIYEQYF.

In this sample, this clone turned up a few times. J is TRBJ2-7 and V is TRBV5-1; 9 positions match TRBD1. The CDR3 contains 14 residues. The ends lost 3 bases at V and 6 bases at J; junction bases unmatched: 7. Germline V lookup: CDR1 SGHRS, CDR2 YFSETQ. The CDR3: CASSWGGQGREQYF. For the CDR3, the DNA is TGCGCCAGCAGCTGGGGCGGACAGGGGCGCGAGCAGTACTTC. Full variable domain (missing parts from reference TRBV5-1 and TRBJ2-7): KAGVTQTPRYLIKTRGQQVTLSCSPISGHRSVSWYQQTPGQGLQFLFEYFSETQRNKGNFPGRFSGRQFSNSRSEMNVSTLELGDSALYLCASSWGGQGREQYFGPGTRLTVT.

This chain links TRBV28 with TRBJ2-7; the D gene is possibly TRBD2 (6 bases). Trimming pared 8 bases from V and 6 bases from J, leaving 17 bases between. The CDR3 totals 13 residues. Germline lookup yields CDR1 MDHEN and CDR2 SYDVKM. The CDR3 loop reads CASLGGSESEQYF. CDR3 coding DNA: TGTGCCAGCCTGGGGGGTTCCGAATCCGAGCAGTACTTC.

V usage is TRBV7-8 and J usage is TRBJ2-3, with 8 bases fitting TRBD2. V was clipped by 4 bases and J by 4 bases; unmatched bases: 7. Per the germline V gene, CDR1 is SGHVS and CDR2 is FQNEAQ. The CDR3 contains 15 residues. Written as DNA, the CDR3 is TGTGCCAGCAGCTCCGGGACTAGTAGCGCAGATACGCAGTATTTT. As protein: CASSSGTSSADTQYF.

The chain carries TRBV19 and TRBJ2-3, with D tentatively TRBD1 (7 bases). Between the trimmed V and J ends, which lost 5 bases and 3 bases, there was a span of 24 bases. The CDR3 totals 18 residues. Germline CDR1 reads LNHDA; CDR2 reads SQIVND (reference sequence). CDR3 bases: TGTGCCAGTAGTTCAGGGTGGCGCGGGACAGAAATAACAGATACGCAGTATTTT. Translation: CASSSGWRGTEITDTQYF.

This rearrangement joins TRBV6-6 to TRBJ1-6; 8 bases align to TRBD1. The germline CDR1 and CDR2 sequences are MNHNY and SVGAGI (reference sequence). V lost 5 bases, J lost 7 bases, and 7 bases stayed unmatched. CDR3 length equals 15 residues. The CDR3 is CASSKPQGGNSPLHF. CDR3 nucleotide sequence: TGTGCCAGCAGTAAACCACAGGGGGGAAATTCACCCCTCCACTTT.

V and J are TRBV27 and TRBJ2-2; D remains ambiguous. The V end was cut by 5 bases, the J end by 6 bases, with 10 bases between. Germline V gene sequence: CDR1 MNHEY, CDR2 SMNVEV (reference sequence). The CDR3 length is 13 residues. CDR3 in amino acids: CASSIRVSGELFF. CDR3 bases: TGTGCCAGCAGTATTCGGGTGTCCGGGGAGCTGTTTTTT.

V and J are TRBV29-1 and TRBJ2-1, with TRBD2 matching 12 bases. From germline, CDR1 is SQVTM and CDR2 ANQGSEA. With V trimmed by 3 bases and J by 4 bases, 7 bases remained unmatched. The CDR3 covers 16 residues. CDR3 bases: TGCAGCGTTGAGTTACTAGCGGGGGGACAGTACAATGAGCAGTTCTTC. Translated, it gives CSVELLAGGQYNEQFF.